These T cell receptor beta chains were read from a single sample in a study of PD-1 blockade in classical Hodgkin lymphoma. Generated by immunoSEQ multiplex PCR, the TCRdb table keeps only in-frame clones and is missing some. The table shows some 23,000 clones, with less than 95% occurring only once. The sample taken for sequencing was CD4+ T cells from blood. The receptors originated from a human donor with classical Hodgkin lymphoma. Both conserved end residues are part of each CDR3. Each record gives: D gene, clone size, J gene, V gene, CDR3 DNA, CDR3 protein. The D gene is left open where the match is weak. Not all rows give a size; the values are once, few, many and, for expanded clones, a class.

D: TRBD2
size: -
J: TRBJ2-5
V: TRBV9
DNA: TGTGCCAGCAGCGTAGGGGGACTAGCGGGGGTCGAGACCCAGTACTTC
CDR3: CASSVGGLAGVETQYF

D: TRBD1
size: -
J: TRBJ2-2
V: TRBV5-1
DNA: TGCGCCAGCAGCTTGGATGGCAGGGGGTTCGCCGGGGAGCTGTTTTTT
CDR3: CASSLDGRGFAGELFF

D: -
size: -
J: TRBJ2-1
V: TRBV11-2
DNA: TGTGCCAGCAGCGCCTACCCGCGAGATTATTCCTACAATGAGCAGTTCTTC
CDR3: CASSAYPRDYSYNEQFF

D: -
size: -
J: TRBJ1-1
V: TRBV6-5
DNA: TGTGCCAGCAGTTACTCGTGGGCGGGCACTGAAGCTTTCTTT
CDR3: CASSYSWAGTEAFF

D: -
size: -
J: TRBJ1-5
V: TRBV7-2
DNA: TGTGCCAGCAGCTCAGGGGTAGCCAATCAGCCCCAGCATTTT
CDR3: CASSSGVANQPQHF

D: -
size: -
J: TRBJ2-5
V: TRBV7-6
DNA: TGTGCCAGCAGCTTAGGCACCCGGGGGTTCCAAGAGACCCAGTACTTC
CDR3: CASSLGTRGFQETQYF

D: -
size: -
J: TRBJ2-7
V: TRBV28
DNA: TGTGCCAGCAGGGGAGGCGTGATCCCCTACGAGCAGTACTTC
CDR3: CASRGGVIPYEQYF

D: TRBD1
size: -
J: TRBJ2-3
V: TRBV10-1
DNA: TGCGCCAGCAGTGAGTCGACAGGGGAAGATACGCAGTATTTT
CDR3: CASSESTGEDTQYF

D: -
size: once
J: TRBJ2-6
V: TRBV5-1
DNA: TGCGCCAGCAGCTTGGTGGGTACTGGGGCCAACGTCCTGACTTTC
CDR3: CASSLVGTGANVLTF

D: TRBD1
size: -
J: TRBJ2-1
V: TRBV5-1
DNA: TGCGCCAGCAGCTTAGGACAGGGTGGCAATGAGCAGTTCTTC
CDR3: CASSLGQGGNEQFF

D: TRBD1
size: -
J: TRBJ2-7
V: TRBV18
DNA: TGTGCCAGCTCACTAGGACAGGAGTCCCCTCAGCAGTACTTC
CDR3: CASSLGQESPQQYF

D: -
size: -
J: TRBJ2-1
V: TRBV25-1
DNA: TGTGCCAGCAGTTTACTTGGCGGGACCCTCTCCTACAATGAGCAGTTCTTC
CDR3: CASSLLGGTLSYNEQFF

D: -
size: -
J: TRBJ1-4
V: TRBV13
DNA: TGTGCCAGCAGCTTAGCCGCATTAACAGGTCCTAATGAAAAACTGTTTTTT
CDR3: CASSLAALTGPNEKLFF

D: -
size: -
J: TRBJ2-1
V: TRBV15
DNA: TGTGCCACCAGCAGAGATCTCATCGAGCAGTTCTTC
CDR3: CATSRDLIEQFF

D: -
size: -
J: TRBJ1-5
V: TRBV23-1
DNA: TGCGCCAGCAGTCCCCCAAGATGCGGGCCTAGCAATCAGCCCCAGCATTTT
CDR3: CASSPPRCGPSNQPQHF

D: TRBD2
size: -
J: TRBJ2-5
V: TRBV2
DNA: TGTGCCAGCAGTGCAACAGCGGGGGGCCCCTGGACCCAGTACTTC
CDR3: CASSATAGGPWTQYF

D: TRBD1
size: -
J: TRBJ2-3
V: TRBV4-3
DNA: TGCGCCAGCAGCCAAGATGAGGGGGCCAGCACAGATACGCAGTATTTT
CDR3: CASSQDEGASTDTQYF

D: TRBD2
size: -
J: TRBJ2-2
V: TRBV6-6
DNA: TGTGCCAGCAGTTCTGGTGCAGCGGGGGGGACCGGGGAGCTGTTTTTT
CDR3: CASSSGAAGGTGELFF

D: -
size: -
J: TRBJ2-7
V: TRBV4-1
DNA: TGCGCCAGCAGCCAAGAGAGCCAAGGGTTCTCCTACGAGCAGTACTTC
CDR3: CASSQESQGFSYEQYF

D: -
size: -
J: TRBJ2-3
V: TRBV6-5
DNA: TGTGCCAGCAGCATCCCGGGCGGAGATACGCAGTATTTT
CDR3: CASSIPGGDTQYF

D: -
size: once
J: TRBJ1-2
V: TRBV7-9
DNA: TGTGCCAGCAGCCAGGACTGGAACTATGGCTACACCTTC
CDR3: CASSQDWNYGYTF

D: TRBD1
size: -
J: TRBJ2-3
V: TRBV6-6
DNA: TGTGCCAGCAGCCGAGGGACAGCCACAGATACGCAGTATTTT
CDR3: CASSRGTATDTQYF

D: TRBD2
size: -
J: TRBJ2-7
V: TRBV11-3
DNA: TGTGCCAGCAGCTTAGACCCGGGGGGGGAGCAGTACTTC
CDR3: CASSLDPGGEQYF

D: TRBD2
size: -
J: TRBJ2-5
V: TRBV11-3
DNA: TGTGCCAGCAGCACCGGGACTAGCGGGGGGAACACCCAGTACTTC
CDR3: CASSTGTSGGNTQYF

D: -
size: -
J: TRBJ1-4
V: TRBV19
DNA: TGTGCCAGTAGTATGAGGGGGGGCGCGCGGGAAAAACTGTTTTTT
CDR3: CASSMRGGAREKLFF

D: -
size: -
J: TRBJ2-7
V: TRBV19
DNA: TGTGCCAGTAGTATGGAGGGCCCCTACGAGCAGTACTTC
CDR3: CASSMEGPYEQYF

D: -
size: -
J: TRBJ1-5
V: TRBV9
DNA: TGTGCCAGCAGCGTAGGGGCAAACTGGTTGGAGCCCCAGCATTTT
CDR3: CASSVGANWLEPQHF

D: -
size: -
J: TRBJ1-1
V: TRBV7-2
DNA: TGTGCCAGCAGCTTAGCACCCCCGGGTACGGGTGAAGCTTTCTTT
CDR3: CASSLAPPGTGEAFF

D: -
size: -
J: TRBJ1-1
V: TRBV6-5
DNA: TGTGCCAGCAGTTACCGAGTCGGGGGTTTGAACACTGAAGCTTTCTTT
CDR3: CASSYRVGGLNTEAFF

D: TRBD1
size: -
J: TRBJ1-6
V: TRBV7-9
DNA: TGTGCCAGCAGCTTAGCCCGACAGGGGAATAATTCACCCCTCCACTTT
CDR3: CASSLARQGNNSPLHF

D: -
size: once
J: TRBJ2-2
V: TRBV6-5
DNA: TGTGCCAGCAGGGGAACGAACACCGGGGAGCTGTTTTTT
CDR3: CASRGTNTGELFF

D: TRBD2
size: -
J: TRBJ2-3
V: TRBV10-3
DNA: TGTGCCATCAGTGAGTTTCTCCAGCGCTCTAGCGGGGGGCATAGAGATACGCAGTATTTT
CDR3: CAISEFLQRSSGGHRDTQYF

D: -
size: -
J: TRBJ2-2
V: TRBV28
DNA: TGTGCCAGCCTCCAACACAGCAGGGGCTTCGGGGAGCTGTTTTTT
CDR3: CASLQHSRGFGELFF

D: -
size: -
J: TRBJ2-1
V: TRBV2
DNA: TGTGCCAGCAGTGAACTATACGGCGGGAATGAGCAGTTCTTC
CDR3: CASSELYGGNEQFF

D: -
size: -
J: TRBJ2-3
V: TRBV19
DNA: TGTGCCAGTACCCGCCGACAGAGCTCTACTGCAGATACGCAGTATTTT
CDR3: CASTRRQSSTADTQYF

D: -
size: -
J: TRBJ2-1
V: TRBV21-1
DNA: TGTGCCAGCAGCAAATTCCTATACAATGAGCAGTTCTTC
CDR3: CASSKFLYNEQFF

D: -
size: -
J: TRBJ1-6
V: TRBV28
DNA: TGTGCCAGCAATTTAAGCAGGGCCAATTCACCCCTCCACTTT
CDR3: CASNLSRANSPLHF

D: TRBD1
size: once
J: TRBJ1-5
V: TRBV6-1
DNA: TGTGCCAGCAGTGAAGGCCAGGGGGCGGTAGGACAGCCCCAGCATTTT
CDR3: CASSEGQGAVGQPQHF

D: -
size: -
J: TRBJ2-3
V: TRBV10-2
DNA: TGCGCCAGCAGACCGACTCTACTTGAGACAGATACGCAGTATTTT
CDR3: CASRPTLLETDTQYF

D: -
size: -
J: TRBJ2-7
V: TRBV28
DNA: TGTGCCAGCGCCCAGTGGAGTAACGAGCAGTACTTC
CDR3: CASAQWSNEQYF

D: -
size: few
J: TRBJ1-2
V: TRBV5-6
DNA: TGTGCCAGCAGCTTTCCCGGGCCCTCTAACTATGGCTACACCTTC
CDR3: CASSFPGPSNYGYTF

D: -
size: -
J: TRBJ1-5
V: TRBV2
DNA: TGTGCCAGCAGTGACGACAGCAATCAGCCCCAGCATTTT
CDR3: CASSDDSNQPQHF

D: -
size: -
J: TRBJ1-1
V: TRBV28
DNA: TGTGCCAGCAGTTCAACATCCCCCGGGACTGAAGCTTTCTTT
CDR3: CASSSTSPGTEAFF

D: TRBD2
size: -
J: TRBJ2-1
V: TRBV10-2
DNA: TGCGCCAGCAGAATGCGGGGGACCACCTACAATGAGCAGTTCTTC
CDR3: CASRMRGTTYNEQFF

D: -
size: few
J: TRBJ1-4
V: TRBV19
DNA: TGTGCCAGTAGCATAGAGAGAGGGGAAAAACTGTTTTTT
CDR3: CASSIERGEKLFF

D: -
size: -
J: TRBJ2-1
V: TRBV10-3
DNA: TGTGCCATCAGTGAGCGATTAGTAAGCTACAATGAGCAGTTCTTC
CDR3: CAISERLVSYNEQFF

D: -
size: -
J: TRBJ1-4
V: TRBV2
DNA: TGTGCCAGCAGAGACGGTACCAATGAAAAACTGTTTTTT
CDR3: CASRDGTNEKLFF

D: TRBD1
size: -
J: TRBJ2-3
V: TRBV5-5
DNA: TGTGCCAGCAGCAAGTTACAGGGGCACGATACGCAGTATTTT
CDR3: CASSKLQGHDTQYF

D: -
size: -
J: TRBJ1-5
V: TRBV7-2
DNA: TGTGCCAGCAGCCGTTACCGGGACGTAAATCAGCCCCAGCATTTT
CDR3: CASSRYRDVNQPQHF

D: TRBD1
size: -
J: TRBJ2-2
V: TRBV5-1
DNA: TGCGCCAGCAGCCCCTGGACAGGGGAGAACACCGGGGAGCTGTTTTTT
CDR3: CASSPWTGENTGELFF

D: -
size: -
J: TRBJ2-4
V: TRBV13
DNA: TGTGCCAGCAGCTTTCGACAACTAGCCAAAAACATTCAGTACTTC
CDR3: CASSFRQLAKNIQYF

D: -
size: few
J: TRBJ2-7
V: TRBV7-7
DNA: TGTGCCAGCAGCTTCGGCAGATCCTACGAGCAGTACTTC
CDR3: CASSFGRSYEQYF

D: TRBD1
size: few
J: TRBJ1-5
V: TRBV5-1
DNA: TGCGCCAGCAGCTTGGAGGGGACAGAAGATCAGCCCCAGCATTTT
CDR3: CASSLEGTEDQPQHF

D: TRBD1
size: -
J: TRBJ1-5
V: TRBV28
DNA: TGTGCCAGCAGGGACAGGGGGTACGGACAGCCCCAGCATTTT
CDR3: CASRDRGYGQPQHF

D: -
size: -
J: TRBJ1-1
V: TRBV6-5
DNA: TGTGCCAGCAGTTACTCGGGGCTGAACACTGAAGCTTTCTTT
CDR3: CASSYSGLNTEAFF

D: -
size: -
J: TRBJ1-4
V: TRBV19
DNA: TGTGCCAGTAGTATCGGGGGGCGGACTAATGAAAAACTGTTTTTT
CDR3: CASSIGGRTNEKLFF

D: -
size: -
J: TRBJ2-5
V: TRBV6-1
DNA: TGTGCCAGCAGTGCTCGGACAAGGGGGTCGGAGACCCAGTACTTC
CDR3: CASSARTRGSETQYF